By sample share, the clone carrying this TCR beta chain is medium-sized (0.01 to 0.1%). The data were taken from a study of early T cells in non-severe SARS-CoV-2 infection. CDR3 length: 15 amino acids. Per germline, CDR1 SNHLY and CDR2 FYNNEI. V lost 6 bases and J lost 6; bases outside the gene matches: 6. Unique molecular identifiers tagged individual cDNA molecules. Each CDR3 protein is one row after TCRdb ran MiXCR on the 5' RACE reads. The sample holds about 27,000 distinct CDR3 sequences; less than 6.5% are singletons and the top ten take 3.5% to 4.5%. This receptor was obtained from an adult who was a healthcare worker with PCR-confirmed SARS-CoV-2 infection or an uninfected control (not recorded which). Sequencing was done on a sample of whole blood. The chain has TRBV2 and TRBJ2-1, with 12 bases fitting TRBD2. The CDR3 here is CASSPLAGGSNEQFF. The CDR3 DNA reads TGTGCCAGCAGCCCGCTAGCGGGGGGGAGCAATGAGCAGTTCTTC. Variable domain in full (rest from reference TRBV2 and TRBJ2-1): EPEVTQTPSHQVTQMGQEVILRCVPISNHLYFYWYRQILGQKVEFLVSFYNNEISEKSEIFDDQFSVERPDGSNFTLKIRSTKLEDSAMYFCASSPLAGGSNEQFFGPGTRLTVL.